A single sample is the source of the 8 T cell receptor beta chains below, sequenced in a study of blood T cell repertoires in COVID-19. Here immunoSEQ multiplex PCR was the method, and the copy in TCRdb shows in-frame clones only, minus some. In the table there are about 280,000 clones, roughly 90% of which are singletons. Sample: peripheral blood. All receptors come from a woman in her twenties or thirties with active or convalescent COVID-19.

CDR3 in amino acids: CASSLQAGGPLHEQFF. The DNA for the CDR3 is TGTGCCAGCAGCCTCCAGGCGGGGGGCCCGCTACATGAGCAGTTCTTC. The rearrangement links TRBV4-2 to TRBJ2-1; 8 nucleotides line up with TRBD2. V lost 4 bases, J lost 8 bases, and 13 bases stayed unmatched. This CDR3 region has 16 residues. CDR1 and CDR2 from the germline V gene are LGHNA and YNFKEQ.

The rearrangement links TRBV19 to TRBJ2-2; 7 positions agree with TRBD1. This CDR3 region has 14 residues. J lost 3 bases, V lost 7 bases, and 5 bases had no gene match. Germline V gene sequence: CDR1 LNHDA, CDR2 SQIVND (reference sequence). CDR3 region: CASKRGQDTGELFF. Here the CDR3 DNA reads TGTGCCAGTAAAAGGGGGCAAGACACCGGGGAGCTGTTTTTT.

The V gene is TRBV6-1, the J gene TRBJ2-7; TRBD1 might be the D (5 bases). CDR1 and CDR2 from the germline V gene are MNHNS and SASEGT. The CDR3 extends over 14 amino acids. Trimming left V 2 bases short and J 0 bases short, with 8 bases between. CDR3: CASSEKGVSYEQYF. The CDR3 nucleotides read TGTGCCAGCAGTGAAAAAGGGGTCTCCTACGAGCAGTACTTC.

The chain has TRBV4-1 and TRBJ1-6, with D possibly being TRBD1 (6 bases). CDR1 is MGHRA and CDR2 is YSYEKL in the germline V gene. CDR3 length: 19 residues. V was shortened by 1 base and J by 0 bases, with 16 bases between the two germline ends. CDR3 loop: CASSQAGHGRGSYNSPLHF. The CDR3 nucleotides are TGCGCCAGCAGCCAAGCGGGACACGGGAGGGGCTCCTATAATTCACCCCTCCACTTT.

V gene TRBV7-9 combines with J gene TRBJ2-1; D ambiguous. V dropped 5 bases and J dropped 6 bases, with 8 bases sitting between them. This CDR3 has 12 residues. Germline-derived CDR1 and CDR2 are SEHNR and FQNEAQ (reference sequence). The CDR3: CASSTEANEQFF. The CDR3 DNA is TGTGCCAGCAGCACAGAAGCCAATGAGCAGTTCTTC.

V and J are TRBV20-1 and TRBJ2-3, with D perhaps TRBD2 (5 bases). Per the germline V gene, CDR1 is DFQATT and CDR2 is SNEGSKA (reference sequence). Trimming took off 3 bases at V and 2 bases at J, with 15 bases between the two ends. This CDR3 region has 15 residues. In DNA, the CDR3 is TGCAGTGCTAGTGGAGGTACGGGGAACACAGATACGCAGTATTTT. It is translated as CSASGGTGNTDTQYF.

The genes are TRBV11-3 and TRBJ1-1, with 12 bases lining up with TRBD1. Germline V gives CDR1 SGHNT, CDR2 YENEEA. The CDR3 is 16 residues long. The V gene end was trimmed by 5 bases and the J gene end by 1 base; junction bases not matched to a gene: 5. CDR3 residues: CASSAGQGASNTEAFF. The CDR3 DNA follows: TGTGCCAGCAGCGCGGGACAGGGGGCGTCGAACACTGAAGCTTTCTTT.

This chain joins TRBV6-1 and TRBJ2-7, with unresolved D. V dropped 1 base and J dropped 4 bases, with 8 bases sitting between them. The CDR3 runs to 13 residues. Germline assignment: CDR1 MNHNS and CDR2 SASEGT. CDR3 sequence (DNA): TGTGCCAGCAGTGAAGGGGCCCGATACGAGCAGTACTTC. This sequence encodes CASSEGARYEQYF.